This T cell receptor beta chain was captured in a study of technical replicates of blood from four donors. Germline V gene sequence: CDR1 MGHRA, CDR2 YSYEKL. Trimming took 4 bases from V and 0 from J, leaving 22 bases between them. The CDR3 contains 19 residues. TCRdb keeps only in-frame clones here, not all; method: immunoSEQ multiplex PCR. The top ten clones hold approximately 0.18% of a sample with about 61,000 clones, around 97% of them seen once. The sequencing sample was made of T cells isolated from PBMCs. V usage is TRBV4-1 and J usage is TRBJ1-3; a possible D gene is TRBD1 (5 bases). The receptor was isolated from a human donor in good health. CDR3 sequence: CASSRENYQGFSSGNTIYF. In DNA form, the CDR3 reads TGCGCCAGCAGCCGTGAAAACTACCAGGGTTTCAGCTCTGGAAACACCATATATTTT.